This TCR beta chain was captured by sequencing in a study of cytomegalovirus exposure and HLA in healthy donors (dated 2017 in TCRdb). For the wider study: According to an earlier analysis of several hundred of the donors, 150 million to 200 million T cells yielded approximately 120 million unique TCR beta sequences and about 300 Gb of sequence data. Besides the first cohort of 666 subjects, a separate validation cohort made up of 95 to 150 different subjects was used. The study combined high-throughput TCR immunosequencing, statistical association of individual TCRs with disease status, and machine learning to predict cytomegalovirus infection status. All discovery cohort repertoires had been generated using a single sequencing platform. The study aimed to test whether signatures of past pathogen exposure could be identified by cataloging public T cell receptors. An early release that covered around 590 HLA-typed donors contained 300 to 350 gigabases of sequencing data and 70 million to 100 million unique TCR sequences. An earlier analysis of fewer than 750 of the donors used high-throughput TCR beta sequencing to judge whether each TCR beta V gene segment behaved as functional or pseudogenic. Because of strong linkage in the cohort, roughly five DR-DQ haplotypes were treated as single units for association and clustering. The later analysis used no new phenotypic data to find candidate immune exposures, relying instead on TCR beta sequences and their occurrence across donors. Donor age, sex, ethnicity and CMV serostatus were compiled alongside the repertoire data. Genome-wide SNP genotypes for about 65% of the roughly 670 donors were used in a later genetic analysis, which treated that subset as a discovery cohort. The T cell repertoires of some 700 subjects were profiled by immunosequencing and related to cytomegalovirus serostatus. A later analysis re-analyzed previously published TCR beta repertoires from about 600 donors and added high-resolution HLA genotyping to study TCR occurrence patterns. HLA typing covered class I and class II loci at four-digit resolution. Among about 360 genotyped donors of the cohort, an average of about 240,000 unique TCR beta nucleotide sequences were sequenced per donor, around 18% of them non-productive. Typing coverage differed by locus: A, B, C, DRB1 and DQB1 were typed in about 620-630 donors, DQA1 in 522, DPA1 in 600 to 610, and DPB1 in 472. Among the roughly 370 genotyped donors, roughly 80% belonged to the genetic ancestry cluster associated with self-reported Caucasian donors. General study outcomes and caveats: A later analysis found that TCR association rates varied across HLA loci, with DRB1 alleles showing the most associated TCRs and HLA-C alleles the fewest. The 87-base-pair reads could not distinguish some IMGT-functional V segments, including TRBV6-2 and TRBV6-3, so those segments were excluded. Immune exposure information for the cohort was limited to CMV serostatus. Correlated functional status among segregating V segments might be attributable to linkage disequilibrium, but an unknown experimental factor could not be ruled out. In vitro tests confirmed that three of the cytomegalovirus-associated TCR beta chains recognize cytomegalovirus antigens. Compared with equally common non-associated chains, HLA-associated TCR beta chains in a later analysis were more clonally expanded and had lower generation probabilities. A later analysis associated about 18,000 TCR beta sequences with specific HLA alleles at a false discovery rate of 0.05. Most CMV-associated TCR beta chains appeared to be HLA-restricted in a later analysis, and the HLA associations seemed to be driven largely by CMV exposure. In both the original and validation cohorts, the classifier was reported to diagnose cytomegalovirus status with high specificity and sensitivity. HLA typing was unavailable for some donors at each locus, so association tests used only the typed subset. In a later analysis, several top co-occurrence clusters were reported to appear linked to parvovirus B19, influenza, CMV and Epstein-Barr virus. A total of about 150 TCR beta chains were listed by the study as associated with cytomegalovirus. The authors suggested that the approach could potentially be extended to other disease states and immunological phenotypes. V-gene and J-gene trimming of TCR beta chains was associated with a missense DCLRE1C variant in a later genetic analysis, and the association was replicated in an independent cohort. A cluster of highly shared sequence variants was judged likely to be a technical artifact of the sequencing pipeline. About 17 rarely observed V segments, including chromosome 9 orphons, were excluded from the earlier analysis of almost 600 of the donors because counts were too low. Sequencing depth was assumed to be roughly uniform across donors in the presence/absence analyses, though that assumption may not hold. Compared with the roughly 670-donor mean, donors in an Asian-associated ancestry cluster had fewer N-insertions in productive TCRs, according to a later genetic analysis. In an earlier analysis of around 500 of the donors, most TCR beta V segments appeared in productive rearrangements about 90% or about 30% of the time, broadly matching IMGT annotations. When HLA alleles, especially DR and DQ, strongly co-occurred, TCR associations were difficult to assign to individual alleles. While some public TCRs were present in many individuals, most TCR sequences turned up only very rarely across donors. A further reported finding was that TCR beta sequences accurately predicted the HLA-A and HLA-B alleles for most subjects in the first cohort. Only TCR beta chains were sequenced in this cohort, and the absence of alpha or paired-chain data limited detectable features.

With respect to this clone: Its antigen is unknown. No much larger clone exists at a distance of one base, and base qualities are not known.

Relative to germline, V is 5 bases shorter and J is 4 bases shorter, with 17 bases between their ends. Looking up the germline V gene yields CDR1 MDHEN and CDR2 SYDVKM. The cysteine opens and the phenylalanine closes a CDR3 of 15 amino acids. The kept DNA is CDR3 alone, 45 bases in frame from the first base. Receptor amplification or capture employed the immunoSEQ multiplex PCR assay. For the multiplex PCR, a mixture combining 60 forward primers for TCR Vbeta segments and 13 reverse primers for TCR Jbeta segments was used. The CDR3 region of rearranged TCR beta genes was amplified from genomic DNA with a multiplex PCR assay. On the Illumina HiSeq System, the amplified TCR beta libraries were sequenced as 87-base-pair reads. From the authors' description of their analysis: A later analysis counted approximately 76 million unique TCR beta chains across the 500 to 850 repertoires, and some 12 million of these chains were shared by at least two donors. Raw reads were error-corrected and collapsed into unique sequences by a nearest-neighbor algorithm in which closely related sequences were merged to remove PCR and sequencing errors. To assign V, D and J gene segments, CDR3 sequences were aligned to IMGT reference sequences. Each retained sequence needed at least a six-nucleotide match to both a V gene segment and a J gene segment. A rearrangement was called productive if the CDR3 had no stop codons and remained in frame with V and J, and every other rearrangement was called non-productive. Following IMGT convention, CDR3 was defined as the stretch from the second conserved V-encoded cysteine up to the conserved J-encoded phenylalanine. The earlier analysis of approximately 500 of the donors excluded sequences that lacked an unambiguous match to a single V gene segment. An earlier analysis of 500 to 700 of the donors classified V segments as functional when productive rearrangements were above 56.7% and as segregating when the standard deviation between donors was above 5%. To diagnose cytomegalovirus status from the catalog of TCR beta chain sequences, a statistical classification framework was built. V and J gene assignment, in a later analysis, came from comparing TCR nucleotide sequences with IMGT/GENE-DB human TR gene sequences. A later analysis assigned CDR3 sequences and most-parsimonious VDJ recombination scenarios with the TCRdist pipeline. In a later analysis, each TCR beta chain was defined by its CDR3 amino acid sequence together with its V-gene family, and reads without a unique V-gene family were excluded. A later analysis removed 592 highly shared, low-generation-probability nucleotide sequences to deal with suspected cross-contamination and a sequencing artifact. In a later analysis, a clonal expansion index for each public chain was calculated from normalized within-repertoire ranks of inferred template counts. Generation probabilities in a later analysis came from a VDJ recombination model fitted to out-of-frame rearrangements, and those results were checked against IGoR. Hypergeometric tests were used in a later analysis to score TCR-TCR, TCR-HLA and TCR-CMV co-occurrence, with a repertoire-size bias correction applied to the TCR pairs. In a later analysis, false discovery rates were estimated by permuting HLA or CMV assignments 20 times. A later analysis grouped co-occurring TCRs with DBSCAN, adding TCRdist sequence similarity when clustering within HLA-allele-positive subsets. Co-occurrence clustering excluded repertoires with fewer than 30,000 or more than 120,000 public chains, plus five with anomalous nucleotide sharing. Drawn from immuneACCESS, this table holds only the in-frame rearrangements with V and J called that TCRdb kept. Clones are partly lost; checked studies trace under half to an unresolved V gene and leave the rest unexplained. Clone size and V and J calls were adopted from that table, with D and trimming inferred from the DNA. Here the sample has under 45,000 clones; approximately 70% occur a single time. Around 7% of the sample comes from the top ten.

The cohort comprised 666 healthy bone marrow donors. At the time of sampling, every cohort member was nominally healthy, though immune exposures that went unrecorded were likely present. The donor tested CMV seronegative, placing the donor among the approximately 400 seronegative members of the cohort. A peripheral blood sample was provided by each donor, and peripheral blood mononuclear cells were used for TCR beta sequencing. Genomic DNA extraction from the blood cell samples was performed with the Qiagen DNeasy Blood Extraction Kit. The V and J segments used are TRBV28 and TRBJ1-1, with a weak D call of TRBD1 (5 bases match). Sequenced sample: PBMCs. The sequence was collected from a man younger than 45 in good health and CMV-seronegative. CDR3 region: CASSNFPGLSTEAFF. The nucleotide sequence reads as follows: TGTGCCAGCAGTAACTTTCCAGGGTTGAGCACTGAAGCTTTCTTT.